Presented here are 23 T cell receptor beta chains from one specimen sequenced in a study of cytomegalovirus exposure and HLA in healthy donors. This PCR relied on a set of 60 Vbeta primers and 13 Jbeta primers. Measured with immunoSEQ multiplex PCR; TCRdb has only the in-frame clones, and not every one. The profile shows about 120,000 clones, 80% of them singletons. The material sequenced was PBMCs. The receptors derive from a female donor in good health and CMV-seropositive.

This sequence joins TRBV2 and TRBJ1-5; no firm D call. Germline-derived CDR1 and CDR2 are SNHLY and FYNNEI. Trimming took 6 bases from V and 3 from J, leaving 15 bases between them. This CDR3 is built from 15 residues. Here the CDR3 DNA reads TGTGCCAGCAGCGCTCAGCGGACCCCCAATCAGCCCCAGCATTTT. As protein: CASSAQRTPNQPQHF.

The chain combines TRBV2 with TRBJ1-5; 7 positions agree with TRBD1. Germline lookup yields CDR1 SNHLY and CDR2 FYNNEI. The CDR3 extends over 15 amino acids. The V segment lost 8 bases and the J segment 3 bases; nucleotides outside the gene matches: 10. The CDR3 DNA reads as TGTGCCAGCCACAGTACAGGGGCTCCCAATCAGCCCCAGCATTTT. This gives the protein CASHSTGAPNQPQHF.

The rearrangement uses TRBV6-4 and TRBJ2-2, with TRBD2 identical over 7 bases. The CDR3 consists of 15 residues. The V and J ends lost 5 bases and 5 bases, in that order; junction bases with no gene match: 8. CDR1 is MRHNA and CDR2 is SNTAGT in the germline V gene. In DNA, the CDR3 is TGTGCCAGCAGTCCGACGGGGGGAGAGACCGGGGAGCTGTTTTTT. This codes for CASSPTGGETGELFF.

This chain links TRBV9 with TRBJ2-1, with 11 bases lining up with TRBD1. The CDR3 has 16 residues. Germline V gene data show CDR1 as SGDLS and CDR2 as YYNGEE. J gave up 10 bases and V 0 bases, and 9 bases lay outside the gene matches. The CDR3 region has the DNA TGTGCCAGCAGCGTAGGGATCGGGACAGGGGGGAAGGAGCAGTTCTTC. It yields the protein CASSVGIGTGGKEQFF. The full variable domain, completed using reference TRBV9 and TRBJ2-1, is DSGVTQTPKHLITATGQRVTLRCSPRSGDLSVYWYQQSLDQGLQFLIQYYNGEERAKGNILERFSAQQFPDLHSELNLSSLELGDSALYFCASSVGIGTGGKEQFFGPGTRLTVL.

This clone occurred once. This chain joins TRBV28 and TRBJ1-2; perhaps TRBD1 as D (6 bases). The CDR3 has 16 residues. Germline assignment: CDR1 MDHEN and CDR2 SYDVKM. Deletions cut 5 bases from V and 8 bases from J, with 24 bases between. The CDR3 loop reads CASSTQPEGVTYGYTF. The DNA of the CDR3 is TGTGCCAGCAGTACACAACCCGAGGGGGTAACATACGGCTACACCTTC.

V usage is TRBV7-8 and J usage is TRBJ1-5; D remains unclear. CDR1 is SGHVS and CDR2 is FQNEAQ in the germline V gene. V shed 4 bases and J shed 11 bases, with 15 bases lying between them. CDR3 size: 13 residues. CDR3 loop: CASSSRFGVSQHF. The CDR3 bases are TGTGCCAGCAGCTCCCGGTTCGGAGTGTCCCAGCATTTT.

The V and J genes are TRBV30 and TRBJ1-6; the match to TRBD1 covers 11 bases. Germline V gene data show CDR1 as GTSNPN and CDR2 as SVGIG (reference sequence). V was pared by 5 bases and J by 10 bases, with 4 bases of the junction left unmatched. The CDR3 is made up of 13 amino acids. CDR3 coding DNA: TGTGCCTGGGGACAGGGGGCTGGATCACCCCTCCACTTT. Translation: CAWGQGAGSPLHF.

This clone has ten or more counts. Other DNA variants within this sample encode the same CDR3. The rearrangement links TRBV30 to TRBJ1-1; a possible D gene is TRBD1 (5 bases). Trimming took off 1 base at V and 0 bases at J, with 6 bases between the two ends. There are 13 residues in the CDR3. The V gene's germline CDR1 is GTSNPN and CDR2 SVGIG (reference sequence). CDR3 DNA sequence: TGTGCCTGGAGTGAGGGGTTGAACACTGAAGCTTTCTTT. Encoded protein: CAWSEGLNTEAFF.

This clone occurred a few times. The chain uses TRBV4-1 and TRBJ2-5; no reliable D call. Trimming shortened V by 4 bases and J by 1 base, and 7 bases separated the two germline ends. The germline V gene encodes CDR1 MGHRA and CDR2 YSYEKL. The CDR3 has 13 amino acids. The CDR3 bases are TGCGCCAGCAGCCCACTCCTCCAAGAGACCCAGTACTTC. This sequence encodes CASSPLLQETQYF.

This chain connects TRBV2 to TRBJ1-5; 7 bases align to TRBD1. In germline, CDR1 is SNHLY, CDR2 FYNNEI. This CDR3 contains 14 residues. The J segment lost 6 bases and the V segment lost 8 bases, leaving 10 bases of the junction unmatched. CDR3 coding DNA: TGTGCCAGCTCCCAGACAGGGTGGGTTCAGCCCCAGCATTTT. Translation: CASSQTGWVQPQHF.

The chain employs TRBV27 and TRBJ2-5; 9 bases line up with TRBD2. CDR3 length equals 12 residues. From germline, CDR1 is MNHEY and CDR2 SMNVEV (reference sequence). Trimming cost V 10 bases and J 3 bases; bases outside gene matches: 3. This chain's CDR3 is CATRTSEETQYF. CDR3 DNA: TGTGCCACCCGGACTAGCGAAGAGACCCAGTACTTC.

The V gene is TRBV30, the J gene TRBJ1-6, with TRBD1 identical over 8 bases. The germline V gene has CDR1 GTSNPN and CDR2 SVGIG (reference sequence). The CDR3 totals 14 residues. Unmatched junction bases numbered 6, after V lost 3 bases and J lost 8 bases. CDR3 in amino acids: CAWSPGQAYSPLHF. As DNA, the CDR3 is TGTGCCTGGAGCCCGGGACAGGCCTATTCACCCCTCCACTTT.

This chain connects TRBV7-9 to TRBJ2-5, with D possibly matching TRBD2 (7 bases). CDR3 length: 15 amino acids. The ends were cut back, 5 bases at V and 1 base at J, with 14 bases in the middle. Looked up from germline, CDR1 is SEHNR and CDR2 is FQNEAQ (reference sequence). This CDR3 reads CASSPLGGAQETQYF. CDR3 nucleotide sequence: TGTGCCAGCAGCCCTTTAGGGGGGGCCCAAGAGACCCAGTACTTC.

The chain is built from TRBV5-6 and TRBJ1-2, with 7 bases aligning to TRBD1. CDR1 is SGHDT and CDR2 is YYEEEE in the germline V gene. V dropped 4 bases and J dropped 2; count of bases not matched to a gene: 8. The CDR3 length is 15 residues. Here the CDR3 reads CASSRWAGGNYGYTF. CDR3 in DNA: TGTGCCAGCAGCCGGTGGGCAGGGGGAAACTATGGCTACACCTTC.

The J gene is TRBJ1-3, the V gene TRBV28, with D hard to call. The V end was cut by 5 bases, the J end by 0 bases, with 14 bases between. Germline V lookup: CDR1 MDHEN, CDR2 SYDVKM. This CDR3 contains 16 residues. CDR3 region: CASSNPRRSSGNTIYF. In nucleotides, the CDR3 is TGTGCCAGCAGTAACCCGCGACGGAGCTCTGGAAACACCATATATTTT. The variable domain in full, completed from reference TRBV28 and TRBJ1-3, reads DVKVTQSSRYLVKRTGEKVFLECVQDMDHENMFWYRQDPGLGLRLIYFSYDVKMKEKGDIPEGYSVSREKKERFSLILESASTNQTSMYLCASSNPRRSSGNTIYFGEGSWLTVV.

J is TRBJ1-1 and V is TRBV15, with D possibly matching TRBD1 (5 bases). The CDR3 loop spans 15 amino acids. Trimming removed 0 bases at V and 0 bases at J, with 8 bases between. In germline, CDR1 is LNHNV, CDR2 YYDKDF (reference sequence). The CDR3 DNA reads TGTGCCACCAGCAGAGACAGGGTCATGAACACTGAAGCTTTCTTT. Residues: CATSRDRVMNTEAFF.

The chain uses TRBV7-2 and TRBJ2-1; the match to TRBD1 covers 11 bases. From germline, CDR1 is SGHTA and CDR2 FQGNSA. The CDR3 is made up of 15 amino acids. With 5 bases clipped from V and 8 bases from J, the junction kept 8 bases outside the gene matches. DNA for the CDR3: TGTGCCAGCAGCCTCCGGACAGGGGGCCGGGATGAGCAGTTCTTC. It yields the protein CASSLRTGGRDEQFF.

In its sample, this clone was seen a few times. The J gene is TRBJ2-3, the V gene TRBV4-1, with 11 bases matching TRBD2. Per germline, CDR1 MGHRA and CDR2 YSYEKL. The CDR3 runs to 17 residues. V dropped 0 bases and J dropped 4; count of bases not matched to a gene: 6. The CDR3, as DNA: TGCGCCAGCAGCCAAGACGGACTAGCGGGTTTCTCAGATACGCAGTATTTT. It specifies CASSQDGLAGFSDTQYF.

The V gene is TRBV9, the J gene TRBJ1-5; D is unresolved. Trimming took off 4 bases at V and 6 bases at J, with 14 bases between the two ends. Germline CDR1 SGDLS, CDR2 YYNGEE. This CDR3 region has 14 residues. As DNA, the CDR3 is TGTGCCAGCAGCCCAGGAAGGCTCGGTCAGCCCCAGCATTTT. It yields the protein CASSPGRLGQPQHF.

The table lists this clone with a few counts. The chain couples TRBV19 to TRBJ1-2; D perhaps matches TRBD1 (6 bases). Trimming pared 6 bases from V and 7 bases from J, leaving 18 bases between. CDR3 size: 14 residues. Germline CDR1 reads LNHDA; CDR2 reads SQIVND (reference sequence). The CDR3 reads CASSLRGKNGGYTF. CDR3 coding DNA: TGTGCCAGTAGCTTAAGGGGGAAGAATGGTGGCTACACCTTC.

The V gene is TRBV18, the J gene TRBJ2-3; D remains ambiguous. The germline gives CDR1 KGHSH, CDR2 LQKENI. The V and J ends lost 4 bases and 0 bases respectively, with 11 bases between them. This CDR3 comprises 15 residues. The CDR3 DNA sequence: TGTGCCAGCTCACAACGGGTGACTAGCACAGATACGCAGTATTTT. It translates to CASSQRVTSTDTQYF.

The genes are TRBV5-1 and TRBJ1-6; no definite D call. Between the trimmed V and J ends, which lost 3 bases and 3 bases, there was a span of 13 bases. This CDR3 is built from 16 residues. The germline V gene encodes CDR1 SGHRS and CDR2 YFSETQ. CDR3 sequence: CASSSEGSLYNSPLHF. The CDR3 DNA reads TGCGCCAGCAGCTCGGAGGGCAGCCTCTATAATTCACCCCTCCACTTT.

The rearrangement links TRBV7-8 to TRBJ1-1; a weak D match, TRBD1 (5 bases). Trimming left V 5 bases short and J 1 base short, with 11 bases between. The length of the CDR3 is 14 residues. Germline V lookup: CDR1 SGHVS, CDR2 FQNEAQ. CDR3 residues: CASSEYQGNTEAFF. The CDR3, as DNA: TGTGCCAGCAGCGAATACCAGGGGAACACTGAAGCTTTCTTT. The full variable domain, completed using reference TRBV7-8 and TRBJ1-1, is GAGVSQSPRYKVAKRGQDVALRCDPISGHVSLFWYQQALGQGPEFLTYFQNEAQLDKSGLPSDRFFAERPEGSVSTLKIQRTQQEDSAVYLCASSEYQGNTEAFFGQGTRLTVV.